This TCR beta chain was profiled in a study of blood T cell repertoires in COVID-19. Study details: T cells, B-cell-depleted T cells, or PBMCs provided the cDNA or gDNA that served as material.

Seattle's enrolled individuals joined amid active infection and were then monitored longitudinally. The CDR3 is 15 residues long. CDR1 LGHNT and CDR2 FRNRAP come from the germline V gene. The J segment lost 4 bases and the V segment lost 1 base, leaving 5 bases of the junction unmatched. Sequencing was performed with immunoSEQ multiplex PCR; in TCRdb, only in-frame clones are kept and a portion is missing. The sample carries fewer than 250,000 clones, about 93% recorded once. The chain has TRBV12-5 and TRBJ2-3; TRBD2 matches at 7 bases. Sequenced input: peripheral blood. This sequence was found in a man between 25 and 39 years old with COVID-19, enrolled during active disease. The CDR3 loop is CASGLALAGADTQYF. Written as DNA, the CDR3 is TGTGCTAGTGGTTTGGCACTCGCGGGGGCAGATACGCAGTATTTT. Variable domain in full (rest from reference TRBV12-5 and TRBJ2-3): DARVTQTPRHKVTEMGQEVTMRCQPILGHNTVFWYRQTMMQGLELLAYFRNRAPLDDSGMPKDRFSAEMPDATLATLKIQPSEPRDSAVYFCASGLALAGADTQYFGPGTRLTVL.